This T cell receptor (beta chain) appears in the sequencing data of a study of cytomegalovirus exposure and HLA in healthy donors. Study results and limitations: Per a later analysis, about 17,000 TCR beta sequences showed association with HLA alleles at 0.05 false discovery rate.

This clone was observed once. As yet, its antigen is unknown. CDR1 and CDR2 from the germline V gene are MNHEY and SMNVEV (reference sequence). The CDR3 is made up of 15 amino acids. V trimming: 0 bases; J trimming: 8 bases; junction bases outside the gene matches: 7. The PCR contained 60 Vbeta and 13 Jbeta primers. Libraries were prepared by immunoSEQ multiplex PCR; TCRdb keeps only in-frame clonotypes and omits some of them. The data hold some 170,000 clones, with roughly 76% observed a single time. The TCR sequence derives from a woman aged 50 to 60 in good health and CMV-seronegative. The sequencing input was PBMCs. The V gene is TRBV27, the J gene TRBJ1-2; TRBD1 agrees at 9 bases. The CDR3 coding sequence is TGTGCCAGCAGTTTATCGTCGACAGGGGGGAGGGGCTACACCTTC. Translated, it gives CASSLSSTGGRGYTF.